Listed below are T cell receptor beta chains from one sample, sequenced in a study of T cell changes during pregnancy in multiple sclerosis. Data came from immunoSEQ multiplex PCR; TCRdb stores just in-frame clones and leaves some out. The repertoire holds about 57,000 clones, with 70% to 90% as singletons. This sample comprised peripheral blood, obtained after pregnancy. The receptors were sampled from a female donor with multiple sclerosis, enrolled in a pregnancy study. Each CDR3 is given with its conserved first and last residue. A D gene is named only where the DNA matches it firmly. A clone size is listed for some rows: how often the clone was seen (once, few, many), or a class if it is expanded.

d_call,j_call,v_call,clone_size,cdr3_aa,cdr3_nt
TRBD1,TRBJ1-4,TRBV14,NA,CASSQDAWTGWETNEKLFF,TGTGCCAGCAGCCAAGATGCGTGGACAGGGTGGGAGACTAATGAAAAACTGTTTTTT
NA,TRBJ2-1,TRBV29-1,NA,CSVVPEAATHYNEQFF,TGCAGCGTTGTACCTGAGGCCGCGACTCATTACAATGAGCAGTTCTTC
NA,TRBJ2-3,TRBV11-2,NA,CASSLVGRSSTDTQYF,TGTGCCAGCAGCTTAGTGGGCAGATCTAGCACAGATACGCAGTATTTT
TRBD1,TRBJ2-2,TRBV7-8,NA,CASRSLPRGINTGELFF,TGTGCCAGCAGAAGTCTCCCCAGGGGGATTAACACCGGGGAGCTGTTTTTT
NA,TRBJ1-2,TRBV5-1,NA,CASSSSLDSNYGYTF,TGCGCCAGCAGCTCCTCATTGGACTCTAACTATGGCTACACCTTC
NA,TRBJ1-4,TRBV28,once,CASSLRGGNEKLFF,TGTGCCAGCAGTTTAAGAGGGGGAAATGAAAAACTGTTTTTT
NA,TRBJ1-4,TRBV11-2,NA,CTNKGEKLFF,TGTACCAATAAGGGGGAAAAACTGTTTTTT
NA,TRBJ2-2,TRBV18,NA,CASSPAAGGTIGELFF,TGTGCCAGCTCACCTGCCGCGGGCGGAACAATCGGGGAGCTGTTTTTT
NA,TRBJ1-6,TRBV5-4,NA,CASSLVAGNSPLHF,TGTGCCAGCAGCTTGGTAGCGGGTAATTCACCCCTCCACTTT
NA,TRBJ1-2,TRBV28,NA,CASSLRGRSPGGRYTF,TGTGCCAGCAGTTTACGGGGCAGGAGCCCGGGGGGTCGCTACACCTTC
NA,TRBJ1-5,TRBV28,NA,CASQAGDQPQHF,TGTGCCAGTCAAGCGGGGGATCAGCCCCAGCATTTT
NA,TRBJ1-2,TRBV5-6,few,CASSLDHGGGYTF,TGTGCCAGCAGCTTGGATCACGGGGGTGGCTACACCTTC
NA,TRBJ1-2,TRBV4-3,once,CASSQDLIWGDGYTF,TGCGCCAGCAGCCAAGATCTAATTTGGGGCGATGGCTACACCTTC
NA,TRBJ2-3,TRBV10-2,NA,CASSESRIRGAQGFTDTQYF,TGCGCCAGCAGTGAGTCGAGGATTCGGGGAGCACAGGGTTTCACAGATACGCAGTATTTT
NA,TRBJ2-5,TRBV15,NA,CATSRDSTRGETQYF,TGTGCCACCAGCAGAGATAGCACCAGGGGCGAGACCCAGTACTTC
NA,TRBJ2-5,TRBV19,NA,CASSIKHQETQYF,TGTGCCAGTAGTATTAAGCACCAAGAGACCCAGTACTTC
TRBD1,TRBJ1-1,TRBV10-3,few,CAISQGEDEAFF,TGTGCCATCAGTCAGGGGGAAGATGAAGCTTTCTTT
NA,TRBJ2-3,TRBV30,NA,CAWSVGQGGTDTQYF,TGTGCCTGGAGTGTAGGGCAGGGCGGCACAGATACGCAGTATTTT
NA,TRBJ2-5,TRBV21-1,NA,CASSKVGAKLQETQYF,TGTGCCAGCAGCAAAGTAGGGGCTAAACTCCAAGAGACCCAGTACTTC
NA,TRBJ2-7,TRBV9,NA,CASSVVGEDEQYF,TGTGCCAGCAGCGTAGTAGGCGAGGACGAGCAGTACTTC
NA,TRBJ2-7,TRBV11-3,NA,CASSLRSHRSYEQYF,TGTGCCAGCAGCCTCAGGTCACATCGCTCCTACGAGCAGTACTTC
TRBD1,TRBJ1-4,TRBV4-3,NA,CASSQARGTANEKLFF,TGCGCCAGCAGCCAGGCGCGCGGGACAGCAAATGAAAAACTGTTTTTT
NA,TRBJ2-2,TRBV9,NA,CASSVGGANTGELFF,TGTGCCAGCAGCGTAGGGGGGGCGAACACCGGGGAGCTGTTTTTT
NA,TRBJ1-2,TRBV5-4,once,CASSLGTENYGYTF,TGTGCCAGCAGCTTGGGAACAGAGAACTATGGCTACACCTTC
TRBD1,TRBJ1-1,TRBV19,NA,CASSMDRGILEAFF,TGTGCCAGTAGTATGGACAGGGGAATCCTTGAAGCTTTCTTT
TRBD2,TRBJ2-1,TRBV5-6,NA,CASSLVLAGEYNEQFF,TGTGCCAGCAGCTTGGTCTTAGCGGGGGAGTACAATGAGCAGTTCTTC
NA,TRBJ2-1,TRBV28,NA,CASSLRQANEQFF,TGTGCCAGCAGTCTCCGACAGGCTAATGAGCAGTTCTTC
NA,TRBJ1-3,TRBV10-2,NA,CASSESAFSGNTIYF,TGCGCCAGCAGTGAGTCAGCTTTCTCTGGAAACACCATATATTTT
TRBD1,TRBJ1-1,TRBV4-1,NA,CASSLRTGRENTEAFF,TGCGCCAGCAGCCTCCGGACAGGGAGGGAGAACACTGAAGCTTTCTTT
NA,TRBJ2-5,TRBV2,once,CATQRGSQQETQYF,TGTGCCACCCAAAGGGGCAGCCAACAAGAGACCCAGTACTTC
TRBD1,TRBJ1-1,TRBV7-9,NA,CASSLRKTGRRDTEAFF,TGTGCCAGCAGCTTACGGAAGACAGGGCGGAGGGACACTGAAGCTTTCTTT
NA,TRBJ2-7,TRBV4-1,NA,CASSQEGLLSYEQYF,TGCGCCAGCAGCCAAGAGGGGCTCCTCTCCTACGAGCAGTACTTC
NA,TRBJ2-7,TRBV10-1,NA,CASSPDGAYEQYF,TGCGCCAGCAGTCCCGACGGAGCCTACGAGCAGTACTTC
NA,TRBJ1-1,TRBV4-2,NA,CASSQDLGRTEAFF,TGTGCCAGCAGCCAAGATTTGGGGAGGACTGAAGCTTTCTTT
TRBD1,TRBJ1-6,TRBV5-1,NA,CASSLEPGQGTSPLHF,TGCGCCAGCAGCTTAGAACCGGGACAGGGAACTTCACCCCTCCACTTT
NA,TRBJ2-2,TRBV19,once,CASSKGLTTGELFF,TGTGCCAGTAGTAAGGGGTTGACCACCGGGGAGCTGTTTTTT